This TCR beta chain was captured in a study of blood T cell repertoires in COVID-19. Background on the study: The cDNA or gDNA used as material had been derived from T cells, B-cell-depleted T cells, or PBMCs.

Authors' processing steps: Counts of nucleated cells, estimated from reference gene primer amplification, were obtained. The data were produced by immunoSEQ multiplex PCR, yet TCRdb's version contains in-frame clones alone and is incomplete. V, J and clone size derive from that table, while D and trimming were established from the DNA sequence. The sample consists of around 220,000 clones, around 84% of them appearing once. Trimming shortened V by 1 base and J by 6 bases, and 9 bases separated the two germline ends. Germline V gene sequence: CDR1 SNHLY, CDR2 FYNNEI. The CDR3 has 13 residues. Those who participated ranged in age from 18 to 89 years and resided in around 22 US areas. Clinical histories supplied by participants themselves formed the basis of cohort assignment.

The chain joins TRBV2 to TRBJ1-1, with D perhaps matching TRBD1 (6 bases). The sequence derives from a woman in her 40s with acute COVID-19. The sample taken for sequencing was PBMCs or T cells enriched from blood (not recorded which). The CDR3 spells CASSEVRGPEAFF. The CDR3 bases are TGTGCCAGCAGTGAAGTCAGGGGACCTGAAGCTTTCTTT.